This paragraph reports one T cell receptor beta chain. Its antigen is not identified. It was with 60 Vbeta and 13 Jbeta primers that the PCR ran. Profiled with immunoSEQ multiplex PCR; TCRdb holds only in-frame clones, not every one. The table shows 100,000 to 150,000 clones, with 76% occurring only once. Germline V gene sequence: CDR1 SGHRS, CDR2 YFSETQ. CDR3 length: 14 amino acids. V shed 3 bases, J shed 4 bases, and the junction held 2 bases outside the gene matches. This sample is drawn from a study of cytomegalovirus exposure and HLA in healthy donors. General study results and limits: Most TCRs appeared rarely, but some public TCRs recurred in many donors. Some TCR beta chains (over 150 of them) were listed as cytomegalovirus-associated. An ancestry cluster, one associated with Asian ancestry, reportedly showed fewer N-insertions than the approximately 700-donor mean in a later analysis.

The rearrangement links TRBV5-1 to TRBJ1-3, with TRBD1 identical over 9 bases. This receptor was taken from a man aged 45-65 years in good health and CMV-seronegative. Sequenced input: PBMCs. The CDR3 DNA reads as TGCGCCAGCAGCTGGACAGGGGAAGGAAACACCATATATTTT. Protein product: CASSWTGEGNTIYF.